The sequence of this T cell receptor beta chain was determined in a study of T-cell reconstitution after alpha-beta-depleted transplantation in children. The TCRbeta library was prepared with unique molecular identifiers. TCRdb passed the PCR reads through MiXCR, listing each CDR3 protein once. Of about 360,000 distinct CDR3 sequences listed, about an eighth are singletons. This clonotype was seen more than once but under ten times. This CDR3 is built from 15 residues. The V and J ends lost 7 bases and 4 bases respectively, with 18 bases between them. Per the germline V gene, CDR1 is SNHLY and CDR2 is FYNNEI.

The input for sequencing was PBMCs, taken from the stem cell graft. The origin of this receptor is a human donor who donated a stem cell graft to a child with Fanconi anemia. V is TRBV2 and J is TRBJ2-3; tentatively, D is TRBD2 (7 bases). This CDR3 is CASTREGGPADTQYF. Here the CDR3 DNA reads TGTGCCAGCACTAGAGAGGGGGGGCCTGCAGATACGCAGTATTTT.